The sample holds a few counts of the clone carrying this TCR beta chain. The antigen is undetermined. This entry comes from a study of T-cell memory formation after mild COVID-19. The study's findings and limits: Memory sampled before infection contained some responding clones, suggesting cross-reactive memory joined. A balance of CD4 and CD8 characterized clones contracting day 15 to 85, whereas later expanders leaned CD4+.

TCRdb re-called the 5' RACE reads through MiXCR, storing one row per CDR3 protein. The sample shows some 40,000 distinct CDR3 sequences, about 6.1% of them seen only once. The sequence came from an adult who had mild COVID-19 (a few samples of this study predate the infection). Cell type and time point are not known. Sequenced sample: PBMCs or a T cell subset sorted from them (not recorded which).

The CDR3 sequence: CASSPRRTGRDTGELFF. The CDR3 nucleotides read TGTGCCAGCAGCCCACGAAGGACAGGGAGAGACACCGGGGAGCTGTTTTTT. The V and J genes are TRBV13 and TRBJ2-2; 8 bases are a match to TRBD1. Germline values: CDR1 PRHDT, CDR2 FYEKMQ (reference sequence). V lost 5 bases, J lost 3 bases, and 11 bases stayed unmatched. This CDR3 is built from 17 residues.